The rows below give T cell receptor beta chains drawn from one sample of a study of CD8+ T cells in alopecia areata. The method was immunoSEQ multiplex PCR; TCRdb's version includes in-frame clones alone and lacks a portion of them. Among some 200,000 clones listed, roughly 40% were seen once. This specimen was CD4+ T cells sorted from blood, taken around week 36, from a patient treated with tofacitinib. The origin of the receptors is a human donor with alopecia areata. Both conserved end residues are part of each CDR3. The D gene is left open where the match is weak. Some rows mark clone size as missing; the rest say once, few, many or name a class of expanded clone.

cdr3_nt	cdr3_aa	d_call	v_call	j_call	clone_size
TGCGCCAGCAGCTTGGAGGGACAGGCAGCTTTCTTT	CASSLEGQAAFF	TRBD1	TRBV5-1	TRBJ1-1	NA
TGTGCCAGCAGCTCCCGGGCCCTGGGGTCCGCCGATACGCAGTATTTT	CASSSRALGSADTQYF	NA	TRBV7-9	TRBJ2-3	few
TGCAGTGCTAGTTCCGCTGAAGCTTTCTTT	CSASSAEAFF	NA	TRBV20-1	TRBJ1-1	NA
TGTGCCAGCAGCTTAACTTGGTACGGGACAGTCTTAGAAGATACGCAGTATTTT	CASSLTWYGTVLEDTQYF	TRBD1	TRBV7-2	TRBJ2-3	few
TGTGCCTGGAGTCCAACCCGGACGGGTTTTGAAGCTTTCTTT	CAWSPTRTGFEAFF	NA	TRBV30	TRBJ1-1	NA
TGTGCCAGCAGCTTAGTAGGACAGGACTACTATGGCTACACCTTC	CASSLVGQDYYGYTF	TRBD1	TRBV7-9	TRBJ1-2	NA
TGCAGCGTCACAGGGGGCCCCATGAACACTGAAGCTTTCTTT	CSVTGGPMNTEAFF	TRBD1	TRBV29-1	TRBJ1-1	NA
TGCGCCAGCAGCCAGGAGCTCGGGACAGCCTTTGGCAATCAGCCCCAGCATTTT	CASSQELGTAFGNQPQHF	TRBD1	TRBV4-3	TRBJ1-5	NA
TGTGCCTGGAGTCCCGGGGGTGAGGCCAATGAGCAGTTCTTC	CAWSPGGEANEQFF	NA	TRBV30	TRBJ2-1	NA
TGTGCCAGCAGTGAACTCGCAGGCGGAGGCTACACCTTC	CASSELAGGGYTF	NA	TRBV6-1	TRBJ1-2	few
TGTGCCTGGAAAAGTACAGGGTTAGCAGAGCAGTACTTC	CAWKSTGLAEQYF	NA	TRBV30	TRBJ2-7	NA
TGCAGCGTTAGGTTCACTGAAGCTTTCTTT	CSVRFTEAFF	NA	TRBV29-1	TRBJ1-1	NA
TGCAGCGTTGAAAACAGGGGGAACACTGAAGCTTTCTTT	CSVENRGNTEAFF	TRBD1	TRBV29-1	TRBJ1-1	few
TGTGCCAGCCCCTCAGCAGACTCCTTCACAGATACGCAGTATTTT	CASPSADSFTDTQYF	NA	TRBV27	TRBJ2-3	NA
TGTGCCAGCAGTGAACTGGACAGTAATTCGGAGACCCAGTACTTC	CASSELDSNSETQYF	NA	TRBV2	TRBJ2-5	few
TGTGCCAGCAGCCCTAAGTCCTACGAGCAGTACTTC	CASSPKSYEQYF	NA	TRBV7-2	TRBJ2-7	few
TGTGCCAGCAGCTTAACGGACAGGGGGGCCTACGAGCAGTACTTC	CASSLTDRGAYEQYF	TRBD1	TRBV11-2	TRBJ2-7	NA
TGTGCATGGTTGGGTCACACCTATGGCTACACCTTC	CAWLGHTYGYTF	NA	TRBV11-1	TRBJ1-2	few
TGTGCCAGCACCAACAGCGAGCTGCTGGTAAGCGAGCAGTACTTC	CASTNSELLVSEQYF	NA	TRBV7-9	TRBJ2-7	NA
TGTGCCAGCAGTCGCCGGGAGACAAGTAGGGCCAACGTCCTGACTTTC	CASSRRETSRANVLTF	NA	TRBV28	TRBJ2-6	NA
TGTGCCTGGAGTACAGGGGGCACTGGCTACACCTTC	CAWSTGGTGYTF	TRBD1	TRBV30	TRBJ1-2	NA
TGTGCCAGCAGCTTAGGGGTCAGCAGCTACGAGCAGTACTTC	CASSLGVSSYEQYF	NA	TRBV7-2	TRBJ2-7	NA
TGCAGCGTTGAAATCCTGAGGGGGGACACTGAAGCTTTCTTT	CSVEILRGDTEAFF	NA	TRBV29-1	TRBJ1-1	few
TGTGCCAGCAGCTTAAAGCCACAGGGGGCACAGCAGTTCTTC	CASSLKPQGAQQFF	TRBD1	TRBV11-2	TRBJ2-1	few
TGTGCCAGCAGTGAGGACGGGAGCACAGATACGCAGTATTTT	CASSEDGSTDTQYF	NA	TRBV2	TRBJ2-3	few
TGTGCCAGCAGCGTAGTCCTCGGGGATGAGCAGTTCTTC	CASSVVLGDEQFF	NA	TRBV9	TRBJ2-1	NA
TGTGCCAGCAGTCCCCGTGAAGCGGTAACCTTCTACAATGAGCAGTTCTTC	CASSPREAVTFYNEQFF	NA	TRBV7-2	TRBJ2-1	NA
TGTGCCAGCAGCCAAGGAGAGGGGTTTCTCTATGGCTACACCTTC	CASSQGEGFLYGYTF	NA	TRBV4-2	TRBJ1-2	few
TGTGCCAGTAGGGCGGGACAGGGGTCCGTGGGCTACACCTTC	CASRAGQGSVGYTF	TRBD1	TRBV19	TRBJ1-2	NA
TGTGCCAGCAGTGTAGGGGGCAAGTCCTACAATGAGCAGTTCTTC	CASSVGGKSYNEQFF	TRBD1	TRBV7-3	TRBJ2-1	NA
TGTGCCAGCAGTGGCTCTAGCGGGAGGAGTAATGAGCAGTTCTTC	CASSGSSGRSNEQFF	TRBD2	TRBV2	TRBJ2-1	NA
TGTGCCACCAGCAGAGGACTAGCGGCCTACGAGCAGTACTTC	CATSRGLAAYEQYF	TRBD2	TRBV15	TRBJ2-7	once
TGCGCCAGCAGCCATGCGTCGACTAGCGGATACAATGAGCAGTTCTTC	CASSHASTSGYNEQFF	TRBD2	TRBV4-3	TRBJ2-1	few
TGCAGCGTTGGCAGGAGCCAAGAGACCCAGTACTTC	CSVGRSQETQYF	NA	TRBV29-1	TRBJ2-5	few
TGTGCCTGGAGTGTACCGGTGGGGGTGAACACTGAAGCTTTCTTT	CAWSVPVGVNTEAFF	NA	TRBV30	TRBJ1-1	NA
TGCGCCAGCAGCTTGGTGGGTAGCGGGAGCCCAGATACGCAGTATTTT	CASSLVGSGSPDTQYF	TRBD2	TRBV5-1	TRBJ2-3	NA
TGTGCCTGGAGTGTAGGCTACCCCCTGGGGAGAGGGCTTTTGAACACTGAAGCTTTCTTT	CAWSVGYPLGRGLLNTEAFF	NA	TRBV30	TRBJ1-1	NA
TGCGCCAGCAGCTTGGTTTTAGCGGGAGGGCCGAGTGAGCAGTTCTTC	CASSLVLAGGPSEQFF	TRBD2	TRBV5-1	TRBJ2-1	once
TGTGCCAGCAGTTCCCGGACAGGGGATGAAAAACTGTTTTTT	CASSSRTGDEKLFF	TRBD1	TRBV27	TRBJ1-4	NA
TGTGCCTGGAGCAGAGTCACTAGCACAGATACGCAGTATTTT	CAWSRVTSTDTQYF	NA	TRBV30	TRBJ2-3	NA
TGTGCCAGCATCCCTGGGGGGACAGGGAAATTCGAGCAGTACTTC	CASIPGGTGKFEQYF	TRBD1	TRBV2	TRBJ2-7	NA
TGTGCCAGCAGCTTGGAATCCTACGAGCAGTACTTC	CASSLESYEQYF	NA	TRBV5-6	TRBJ2-7	NA
TGTGCCAGCATTCGGACAGAGACCTACCACGAGCAGTACTTC	CASIRTETYHEQYF	NA	TRBV2	TRBJ2-7	NA
TGTGCCAGCAGCGTAATACAGGGGGACACTGAAGCTTTCTTT	CASSVIQGDTEAFF	TRBD1	TRBV9	TRBJ1-1	NA
TGTGCCAGCAGCGCCAGGGAAGTTAATGAGCAGTTCTTC	CASSAREVNEQFF	NA	TRBV5-4	TRBJ2-1	NA
NA	CASILDRDGYTF	NA	TRBV2	TRBJ1-2	NA
TGTGCCAGCACGTCGACAGGGGGTAGGCATCAGCCCCAGCATTTT	CASTSTGGRHQPQHF	TRBD1	TRBV28	TRBJ1-5	NA
TGTGCCAGCTCACAAGAAGACAGGGTGAACACTGAAGCTTTCTTT	CASSQEDRVNTEAFF	TRBD1	TRBV18	TRBJ1-1	few
TGTGCCAGCAGTGAAGCGTTAGCGGGAGCCGGAAACAATGAGCAGTTCTTC	CASSEALAGAGNNEQFF	TRBD2	TRBV2	TRBJ2-1	NA
TGCGCCAGCAGCTCGACAGGAGACTATGGCTACACCTTC	CASSSTGDYGYTF	NA	TRBV5-1	TRBJ1-2	NA
TGCGCCAGCAGCCGAGGCGGGGGTAGCACCGGGGAGCTGTTTTTT	CASSRGGGSTGELFF	TRBD2	TRBV5-1	TRBJ2-2	few
TGTGCCAGCAGCTCGAGAGGGGAGCAGTACTTC	CASSSRGEQYF	NA	TRBV11-2	TRBJ2-7	NA
TGTGCCAGCAGCTTTCCGACAGGGGGCGCAGAGACCCAGTACTTC	CASSFPTGGAETQYF	TRBD1	TRBV7-2	TRBJ2-5	NA
TGTGCCAGCAGCCCCCACAATGAGCAGTTCTTC	CASSPHNEQFF	NA	TRBV7-2	TRBJ2-1	NA
TGTGCCTGGAGCCGCAGGACGGACAATGAGCAGTTCTTC	CAWSRRTDNEQFF	NA	TRBV30	TRBJ2-1	once
TGTGCCAGCAGCGTAGTGGGGGAGTGGGTCTATGAGCAGTTCTTC	CASSVVGEWVYEQFF	NA	TRBV9	TRBJ2-1	NA
TGTGCCAGCAGCTGGTCTGGGGCCAACGTCCTGACTTTC	CASSWSGANVLTF	NA	TRBV7-2	TRBJ2-6	NA
TGTGCCAGCAGTTTACCTCCCGACGAGCAGTACTTC	CASSLPPDEQYF	NA	TRBV28	TRBJ2-7	few